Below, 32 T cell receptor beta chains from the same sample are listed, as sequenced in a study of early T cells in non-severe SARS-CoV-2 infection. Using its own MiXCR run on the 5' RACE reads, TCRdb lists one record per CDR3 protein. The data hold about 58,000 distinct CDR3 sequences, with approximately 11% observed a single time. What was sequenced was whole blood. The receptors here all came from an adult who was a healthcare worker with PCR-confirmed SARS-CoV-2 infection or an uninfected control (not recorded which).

In nucleotides, the CDR3 is TGTGCCAGCACGATCCAACGGACAGGGGATTACGAGCAGTACTTC. Amino acids: CASTIQRTGDYEQYF. The chain has TRBV2 and TRBJ2-7; TRBD1 matches 9 bases. CDR3 length: 15 residues. Germline V gene lookup returns CDR1 SNHLY and CDR2 FYNNEI. Trimming removed 7 bases from V and 4 bases from J; junction bases left unmatched: 11.

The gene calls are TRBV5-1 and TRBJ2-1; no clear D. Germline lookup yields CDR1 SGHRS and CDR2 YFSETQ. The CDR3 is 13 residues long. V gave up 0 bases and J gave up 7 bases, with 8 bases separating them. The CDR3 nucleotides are TGCGCCAGCAGCTTGGTGTTCGGGAATGAGCAGTTCTTC. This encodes CASSLVFGNEQFF.

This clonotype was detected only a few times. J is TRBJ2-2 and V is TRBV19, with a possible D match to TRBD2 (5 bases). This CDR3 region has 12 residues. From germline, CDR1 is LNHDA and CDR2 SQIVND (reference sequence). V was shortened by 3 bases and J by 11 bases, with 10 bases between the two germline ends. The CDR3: CASSIGGSELFF. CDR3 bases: TGTGCCAGTAGTATTGGTGGGAGTGAGCTGTTTTTT.

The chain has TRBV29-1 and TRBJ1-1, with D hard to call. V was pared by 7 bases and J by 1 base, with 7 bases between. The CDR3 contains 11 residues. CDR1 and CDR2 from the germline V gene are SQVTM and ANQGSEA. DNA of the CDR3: TGCAGCGGGAGAGGGAACACTGAAGCTTTCTTT. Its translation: CSGRGNTEAFF.

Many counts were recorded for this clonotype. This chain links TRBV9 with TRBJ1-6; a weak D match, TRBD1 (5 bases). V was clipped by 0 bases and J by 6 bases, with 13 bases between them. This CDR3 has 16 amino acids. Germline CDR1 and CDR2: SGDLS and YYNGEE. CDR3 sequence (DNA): TGTGCCAGCAGCGTAGTAGCAGGGAGTGCTAATTCACCCCTCCACTTT. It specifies CASSVVAGSANSPLHF. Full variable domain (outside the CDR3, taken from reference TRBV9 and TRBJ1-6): DSGVTQTPKHLITATGQRVTLRCSPRSGDLSVYWYQQSLDQGLQFLIQYYNGEERAKGNILERFSAQQFPDLHSELNLSSLELGDSALYFCASSVVAGSANSPLHFGNGTRLTVT.

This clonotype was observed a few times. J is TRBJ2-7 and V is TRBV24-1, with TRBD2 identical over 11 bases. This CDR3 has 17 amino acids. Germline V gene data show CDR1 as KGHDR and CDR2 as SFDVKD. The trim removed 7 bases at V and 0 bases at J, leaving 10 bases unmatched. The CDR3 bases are TGTGCCACCAGACCCGTTTCTAGCGGGGGGTTCTCCTACGAGCAGTACTTC. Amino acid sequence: CATRPVSSGGFSYEQYF.

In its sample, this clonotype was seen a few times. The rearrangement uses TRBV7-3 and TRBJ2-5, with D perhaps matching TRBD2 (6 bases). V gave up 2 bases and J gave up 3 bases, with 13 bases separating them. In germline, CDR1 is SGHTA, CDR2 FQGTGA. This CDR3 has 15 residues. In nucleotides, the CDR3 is TGTGCCAGCAGCTTATGGCCCCGGAGGGAAGAGACCCAGTACTTC. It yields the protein CASSLWPRREETQYF.

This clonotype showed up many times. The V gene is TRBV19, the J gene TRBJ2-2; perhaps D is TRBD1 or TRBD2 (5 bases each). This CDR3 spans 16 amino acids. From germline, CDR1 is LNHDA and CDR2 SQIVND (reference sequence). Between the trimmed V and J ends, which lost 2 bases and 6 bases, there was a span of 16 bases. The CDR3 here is CASSIIFGGSAGELFF. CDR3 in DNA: TGTGCCAGTAGTATAATTTTTGGGGGTAGTGCCGGGGAGCTGTTTTTT.

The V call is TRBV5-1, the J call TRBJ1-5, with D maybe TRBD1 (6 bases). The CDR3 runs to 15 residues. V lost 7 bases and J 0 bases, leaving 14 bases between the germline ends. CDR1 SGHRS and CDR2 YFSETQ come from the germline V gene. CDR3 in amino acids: CASAITGHSNQPQHF. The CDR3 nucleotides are TGCGCCAGCGCTATCACAGGGCATAGCAATCAGCCCCAGCATTTT.

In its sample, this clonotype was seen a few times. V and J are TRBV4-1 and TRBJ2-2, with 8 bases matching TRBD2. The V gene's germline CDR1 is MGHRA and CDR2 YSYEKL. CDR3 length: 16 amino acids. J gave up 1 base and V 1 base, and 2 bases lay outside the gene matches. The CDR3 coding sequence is TGCGCCAGCAGCCAAGCCCTAGCGGGGAACACCGGGGAGCTGTTTTTT. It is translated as CASSQALAGNTGELFF.

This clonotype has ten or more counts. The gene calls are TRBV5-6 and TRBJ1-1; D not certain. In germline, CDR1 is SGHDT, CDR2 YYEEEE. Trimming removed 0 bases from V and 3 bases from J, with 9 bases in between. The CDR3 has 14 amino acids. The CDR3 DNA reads TGTGCCAGCAGCTTGGCCAAGGAGTACACTGAAGCTTTCTTT. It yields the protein CASSLAKEYTEAFF.

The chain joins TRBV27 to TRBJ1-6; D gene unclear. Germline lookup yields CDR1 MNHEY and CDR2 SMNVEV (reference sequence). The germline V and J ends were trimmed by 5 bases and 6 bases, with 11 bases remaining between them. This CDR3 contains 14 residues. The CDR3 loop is CASSGVVFNSPLHF. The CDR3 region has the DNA TGTGCCAGCAGTGGAGTGGTGTTTAATTCACCCCTCCACTTT.

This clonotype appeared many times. The CDR3 reads CASSLSRLAGADTQYF. DNA for the CDR3: TGCGCCAGCAGCCTCAGCAGACTAGCGGGAGCAGATACGCAGTATTTT. This chain links TRBV4-3 with TRBJ2-3; 12 bases are a match to TRBD2. J lost 4 bases, V lost 4 bases, and 6 bases had no gene match. In germline, CDR1 is LGHNA, CDR2 YSLEER. The CDR3 spans 16 residues.

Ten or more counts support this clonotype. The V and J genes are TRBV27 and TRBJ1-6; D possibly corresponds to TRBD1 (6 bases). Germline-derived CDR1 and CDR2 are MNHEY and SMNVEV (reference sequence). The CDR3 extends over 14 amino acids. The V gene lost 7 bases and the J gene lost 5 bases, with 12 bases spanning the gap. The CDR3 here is CASMLTGHNSPLHF. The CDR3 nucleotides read TGTGCCAGCATGCTGACAGGCCATAATTCACCCCTCCACTTT.

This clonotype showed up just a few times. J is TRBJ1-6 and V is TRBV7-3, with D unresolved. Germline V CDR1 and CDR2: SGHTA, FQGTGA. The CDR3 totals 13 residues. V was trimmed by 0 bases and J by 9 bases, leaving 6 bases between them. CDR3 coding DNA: TGTGCCAGCAGCTTAACACCCGTTTCACCCCTCCACTTT. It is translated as CASSLTPVSPLHF.

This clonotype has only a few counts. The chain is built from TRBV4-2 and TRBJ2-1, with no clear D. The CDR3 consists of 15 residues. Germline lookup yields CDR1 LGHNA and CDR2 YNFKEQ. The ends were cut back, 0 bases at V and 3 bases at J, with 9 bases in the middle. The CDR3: CASSQDFAGYNEQFF. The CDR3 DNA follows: TGTGCCAGCAGCCAAGATTTCGCAGGCTACAATGAGCAGTTCTTC.

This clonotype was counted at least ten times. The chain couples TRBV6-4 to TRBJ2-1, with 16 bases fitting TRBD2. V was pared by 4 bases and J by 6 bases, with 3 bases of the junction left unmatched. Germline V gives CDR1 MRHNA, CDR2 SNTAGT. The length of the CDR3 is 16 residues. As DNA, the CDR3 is TGTGCCAGCAGTGCCGGGACTAGCGGGGGGGCCAATGAGCAGTTCTTC. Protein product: CASSAGTSGGANEQFF.

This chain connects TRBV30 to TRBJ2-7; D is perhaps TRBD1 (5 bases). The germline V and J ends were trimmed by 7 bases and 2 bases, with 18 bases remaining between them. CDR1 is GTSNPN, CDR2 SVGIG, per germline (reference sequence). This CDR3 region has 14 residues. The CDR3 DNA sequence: TGTGCCTTAGCAGGGAACTCTCTTACCTACGAGCAGTACTTC. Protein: CALAGNSLTYEQYF.

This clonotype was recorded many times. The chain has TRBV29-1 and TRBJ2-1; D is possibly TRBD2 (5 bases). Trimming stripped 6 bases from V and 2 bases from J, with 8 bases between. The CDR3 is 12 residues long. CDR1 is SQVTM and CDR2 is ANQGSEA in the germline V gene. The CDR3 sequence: CSVREPYNEQFF. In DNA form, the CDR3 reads TGCAGCGTCCGGGAACCCTACAATGAGCAGTTCTTC.

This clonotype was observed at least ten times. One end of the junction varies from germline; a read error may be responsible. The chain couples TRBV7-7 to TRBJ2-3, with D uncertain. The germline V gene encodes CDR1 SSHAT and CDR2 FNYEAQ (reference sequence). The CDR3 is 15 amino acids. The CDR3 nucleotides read TGTGCTAGCAGCCTTCGAGGAGCGAGCACAGATACGCAGTATTTT. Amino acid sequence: CASSLRGASTDTQYF.

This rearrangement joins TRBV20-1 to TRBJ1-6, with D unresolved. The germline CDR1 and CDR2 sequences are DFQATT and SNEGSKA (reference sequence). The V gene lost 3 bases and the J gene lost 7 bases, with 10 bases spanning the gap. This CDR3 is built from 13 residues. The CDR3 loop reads CSASPRSNSPLHF. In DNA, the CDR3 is TGCAGTGCTAGCCCCAGGAGCAATTCACCCCTCCACTTT.

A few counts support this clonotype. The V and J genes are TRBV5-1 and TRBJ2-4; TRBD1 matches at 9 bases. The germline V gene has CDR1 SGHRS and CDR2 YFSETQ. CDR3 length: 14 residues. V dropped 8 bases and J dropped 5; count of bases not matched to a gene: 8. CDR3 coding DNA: TGCGCCAGTGCCTGGGGGGACAGGGAAAACATTCAGTACTTC. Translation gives CASAWGDRENIQYF.

The CDR3 loop is CASSPVLSLTDYGYTF. In DNA form, the CDR3 reads TGTGCCAGCAGCCCTGTATTAAGCCTAACTGACTATGGCTACACCTTC. This sequence joins TRBV28 and TRBJ1-2; D is ambiguous. Trimming took 6 bases from V and 3 from J, leaving 20 bases between them. This CDR3 has 16 residues. Germline V gene data show CDR1 as MDHEN and CDR2 as SYDVKM.

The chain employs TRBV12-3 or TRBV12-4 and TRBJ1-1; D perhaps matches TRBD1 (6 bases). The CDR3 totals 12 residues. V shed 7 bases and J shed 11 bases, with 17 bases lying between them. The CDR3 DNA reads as TGTGCCAGCACCCAAAAAGGGGGAGGGGCTTTCTTT. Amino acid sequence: CASTQKGGGAFF.

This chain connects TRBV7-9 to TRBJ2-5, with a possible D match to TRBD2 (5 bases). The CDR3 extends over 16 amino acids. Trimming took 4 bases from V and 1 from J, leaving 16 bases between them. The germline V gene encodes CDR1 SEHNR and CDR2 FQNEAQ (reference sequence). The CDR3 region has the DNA TGTGCCAGCAGCTATTTAAGCGGACCGGCCCAAGAGACCCAGTACTTC. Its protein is CASSYLSGPAQETQYF.

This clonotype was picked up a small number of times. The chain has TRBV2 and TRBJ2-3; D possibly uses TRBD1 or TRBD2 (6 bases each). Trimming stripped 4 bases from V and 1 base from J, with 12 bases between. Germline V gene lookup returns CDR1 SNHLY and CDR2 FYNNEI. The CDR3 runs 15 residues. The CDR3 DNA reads TGTGCCAGCAGTGGTTATCGGGGGCGCACAGATACGCAGTATTTT. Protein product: CASSGYRGRTDTQYF.

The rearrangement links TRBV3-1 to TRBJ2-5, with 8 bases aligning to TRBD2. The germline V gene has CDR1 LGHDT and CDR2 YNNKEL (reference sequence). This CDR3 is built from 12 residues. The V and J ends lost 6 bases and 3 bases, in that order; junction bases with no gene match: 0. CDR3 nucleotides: TGTGCCAGCAGACTAGCGGAAGAGACCCAGTACTTC. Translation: CASRLAEETQYF.

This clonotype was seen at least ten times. The DNA of the CDR3 is TGTGCCAGCAACCTACTTTCTGCTGGGGCCAACGTCCTGACTTTC. Protein product: CASNLLSAGANVLTF. V gene TRBV7-2 combines with J gene TRBJ2-6; no clear D. Germline V lookup: CDR1 SGHTA, CDR2 FQGNSA. Trimming removed 7 bases from V and 2 bases from J, with 12 bases in between. CDR3 length equals 15 residues. The variable domain in full, completed from reference TRBV7-2 and TRBJ2-6, reads GAGVSQSPSNKVTEKGKDVELRCDPISGHTALYWYRQSLGQGLEFLIYFQGNSAPDKSGLPSDRFSAERTGGSVSTLTIQRTQQEDSAVYLCASNLLSAGANVLTFGAGSRLTVL.

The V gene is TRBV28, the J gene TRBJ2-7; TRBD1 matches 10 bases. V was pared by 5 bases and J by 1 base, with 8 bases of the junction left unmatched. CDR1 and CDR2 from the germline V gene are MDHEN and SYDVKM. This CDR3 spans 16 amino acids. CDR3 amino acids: CASSTSGQGISYEQYF. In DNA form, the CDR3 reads TGTGCCAGCAGTACCTCGGGACAGGGGATATCCTACGAGCAGTACTTC.

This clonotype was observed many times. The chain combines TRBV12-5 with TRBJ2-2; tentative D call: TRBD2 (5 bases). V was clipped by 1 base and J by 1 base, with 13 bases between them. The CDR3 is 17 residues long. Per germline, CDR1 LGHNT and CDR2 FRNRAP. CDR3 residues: CASGLANGVGNTGELFF. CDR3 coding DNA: TGTGCTAGTGGTTTGGCCAACGGGGTGGGGAACACCGGGGAGCTGTTTTTT.

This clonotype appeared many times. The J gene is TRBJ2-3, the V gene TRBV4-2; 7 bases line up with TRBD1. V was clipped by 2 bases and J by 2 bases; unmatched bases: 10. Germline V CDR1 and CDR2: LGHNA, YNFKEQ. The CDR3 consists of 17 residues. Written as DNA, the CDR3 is TGTGCCAGCAGCCAAACCATAACAGGGGCGAACACAGATACGCAGTATTTT. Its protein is CASSQTITGANTDTQYF.

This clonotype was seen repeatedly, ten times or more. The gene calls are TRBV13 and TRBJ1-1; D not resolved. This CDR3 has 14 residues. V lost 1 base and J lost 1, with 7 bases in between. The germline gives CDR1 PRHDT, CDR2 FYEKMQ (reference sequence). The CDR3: CASSLDATNTEAFF. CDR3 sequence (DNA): TGTGCCAGCAGCTTAGACGCTACGAACACTGAAGCTTTCTTT.